This T cell receptor (beta chain) was found in a study of CD8+ T cells in alopecia areata. Overall study: In an open-label trial, patients got 5 to 10 mg tofacitinib twice daily. The percentage of affected scalp area served as the score of severity for treated patients. The study, taken as a whole, reports: Scalp clonality, along with expanded CD8+ clones among the top 100, was significantly decreased by tofacitinib.

This clone was detected a few times. Its antigen is unidentified. The germline V and J ends were trimmed by 8 bases and 0 bases, with 16 bases remaining between them. This CDR3 comprises 15 residues. CDR1 is SNHLY, CDR2 FYNNEI, per germline. cDNA reverse transcribed from extracted RNA served as the sequencing template. Measured with immunoSEQ multiplex PCR; TCRdb has only the in-frame clones, and not every one. The sample carries 95,000 to 150,000 clones, about 50% recorded once. Noted treatment: oral pan-JAK inhibitor, 5-10 mg twice daily. Cell sorting on a FACSAria was used to separate CD4+ and CD8+ T cells from the PBMCs.

The chain has TRBV2 and TRBJ1-1; perhaps TRBD1 as D (5 bases). This TCR was sampled from a human donor with alopecia areata. The source was CD4+ T cells sorted from blood, collected at week 4, from a patient treated with tofacitinib. In nucleotides, the CDR3 is TGTGCCAGCGGGGCATTTTGGGTTATGAACACTGAAGCTTTCTTT. Amino acids: CASGAFWVMNTEAFF.